The clone carrying this T cell receptor (beta chain) was detected only a few times. The antigen remains undetermined. Genomic DNA constituted the template upon which TCR beta VDJ and CDR3 profiling was performed. TCRdb ran MiXCR on the reads and lists one entry per CDR3 protein. This sample has around 190,000 distinct CDR3 sequences, with roughly half found just once. The sample belongs to a study of CD8+CD57+ T cells in acquired aplastic anemia. Looking at the study overall: DNA from sorted CD4+ and CD8+ cells averaged around 3.2 ug. Healthy donors had, on average, around 11 million reads for their CD4+ cells.

Study conclusions and caveats: CD8+ Simpson's diversity did not differ significantly between patients and controls. Patients and controls were found to share twenty-nine CD8+ CDR3 sequences.

Germline loops: CDR1 MDHEN, CDR2 SYDVKM. This CDR3 spans 16 amino acids. Germline trimming cut 4 bases from V and 4 bases from J; bases unmatched to any gene: 10. The sample taken for sequencing was sorted CD4+, CD8+, or CD8+CD57+ T cells (not recorded which) from PBMCs. The clonotype comes from a human donor in good health, serving as a control. The chain combines TRBV28 with TRBJ1-2, with 9 bases lining up with TRBD1. The CDR3 DNA follows: TGTGCCAGCAGTTCAGTCCCGGGACAGGGAATCTATGGCTACACCTTC. Its translation: CASSSVPGQGIYGYTF.